The T cell receptor (beta chain) described here comes from a study of T cell responses to AZD1222 COVID-19 vaccine (dated by TCRdb to about 2021). In the study overall: A total of just over 230 trial participants underwent TCR sequencing, of whom nearly 210 received two doses of AZD1222 and about 25 received two doses of the MenACWY control vaccine. Trial participants were enrolled by age into 18-55, 56-69 and 70-plus year subgroups, with around 150, 28 and 57 TCR-sequenced participants respectively. Study-level results and caveats: Only a handful of AZD1222 recipients were SARS-CoV-2 seropositive at baseline, limiting conclusions about previously exposed vaccinees. The 56-69-year group was small, and its depth increase did not reach significance, likely because of low power. Participants were mostly white British and included more females than males, and it was suggested by the authors that clonal diversity may have been underestimated. After two AZD1222 doses, both the breadth and the depth of spike-specific TCRs were significantly higher than at day 0 and than in MenACWY recipients. Epitopes outside the regions mutated in the B.1.351 and B.1.1.7 variants were reportedly recognized by nearly half of the unique spike-specific TCRs. Because no day 14 peak-response samples were available, repertoires were characterized only after the peak T cell response. CD4 TCRs associated with the vaccine covered the entire spike protein, and the dominant responses were in regions 160-218 and 743-854.

The time point label of this sample denotes: about 28 days (+/-7) after the second vaccine dose. AZD1222 recipients with second doses at about 4 weeks or about 12 weeks were pooled, because spike-specific TCR depth and breadth did not differ between schedules. Vaccinee samples were obtained from the UK trials COV001 and COV002, which included a single-blind randomized controlled phase 2/3 trial of AZD1222 (ChAdOx1 nCoV-19) in healthy adults. Trial participant PBMC samples were collected at day 0 and day 28 after the second dose for TCRbeta chain sequencing. The CDR3 regions of human TCRbeta chains were subjected to immunosequencing. Concerning the study's data processing: Repertoire TCRs were matched against a reference library of SARS-CoV-2-specific TCRs generated with the MIRA antigen-specificity platform. Breadth meant the fraction of unique TCRs that were SARS-CoV-2-associated, whereas depth meant the fraction of total T cells that were SARS-CoV-2-associated. Using the MIRA data, every spike-specific TCR was mapped to the spike region that the TCR reacted to and assigned to either a CD4 or a CD8 class. Log10-transformed breadth and depth values were compared by one-way ANOVA with Sidak's multiple comparisons tests. Held by TCRdb, this immuneACCESS table contains in-frame sequences only and omits some clones. Under half of the omission traces to an unresolved V gene where checked; the cause of the rest is unknown. From that table come the V and J calls and clone size; the DNA was used to work out D and trimming. The table for this sample lists fewer than 200,000 clones; roughly 88% of them were counted only once. The ten largest clonotypes hold around 10% of the sample.

As to this clone: The clone's antigen remains unknown. Base-call qualities are not available, and no considerably larger clone is one nucleotide away.

The material sequenced was peripheral blood, taken 28 days after the second AZD1222 dose. The clonotype was recovered from an adult who received the AZD1222 COVID-19 vaccine.

The CDR3 loop reads CASSEAGGRRQPQHF. The nucleotide sequence is given as TGTGCCAGCAGTGAGGCGGGGGGACGGCGTCAGCCCCAGCATTTT. Here the chain combines TRBV6-1 and TRBJ1-5; TRBD1 is a weak D gene call, 5 bases matching. CDR3 length: 15 amino acids, cysteine to phenylalanine. Only the CDR3 DNA stays, 45 bases, in frame from base 1. The germline V gene yields MNHNS for CDR1 and SASEGT for CDR2. V loses 3 bases of germline sequence and J loses 6 bases, and the interval between the two ends is 15 bases.